Each of the 21 T cell receptor beta chains below was sequenced from the same sample in a study of tumor-infiltrating lymphocytes in primary liver carcinoma (dated by TCRdb to about 2017). The sequencer listed for this sample is Illumina HiSeq 2500. TCRbeta-specific cDNA was reverse-transcribed from around 0.45 ug total RNA using a constant-region primer and ProtoScript II reverse transcriptase. TCRbeta libraries were built with three nested multiplex PCR rounds, a slightly modified ARM-PCR procedure. Each of the first two PCR rounds ran for approximately 9 cycles using multiplex TRBV1-TRBV30 forward primers together with a Cbeta reverse primer. The public reads were reanalyzed by TCRdb: fastp trimming at Q25, MiXCR alignment, in-frame beta chains only. Each entry merges the rows of one CDR3 protein and shows their most common DNA and genes. Within this sample are about 210,000 distinct CDR3 sequences, with just under 85% of them counted one time only. The ten largest clones add up to 15% to 20% of the sample.

Without any cell sorting, total RNA and DNA were extracted together from around 18-30 mg of bulk tissue using the AllPrep DNA/RNA mini kit. Sequenced sample: tumor tissue from primary liver carcinoma. The receptors come from a man aged 35-49 years with primary liver carcinoma and hepatitis B virus infection.

V and J are TRBV6-4 and TRBJ2-5, with 12 bases identical to TRBD2. Germline loops: CDR1 MRHNA, CDR2 SNTAGT. The CDR3 is made up of 15 amino acids. Losses at the gene ends were 5 bases for V and 4 bases for J; bases not matched to a gene: 5. The CDR3 loop reads CASSRLAGEGETQYF. CDR3 nucleotides: TGTGCCAGCAGTCGACTAGCGGGAGAGGGAGAGACCCAGTACTTC.

Note on this clonotype: One end of the junction varies from germline; a read error may be responsible. This chain links TRBV29-1 with TRBJ2-5; 8 bases align to TRBD1. The V gene's germline CDR1 is SQVTM and CDR2 ANQGSEA. The CDR3 extends over 13 amino acids. The CDR3 loop reads CIAPRGQGETQYF. The CDR3 coding sequence is TGCATCGCCCCACGAGGACAGGGAGAGACCCAGTATTTC.

This clonotype was recorded once. The junction departs from germline at one end; a sequencing error may be responsible. The rearrangement links TRBV4-3 to TRBJ2-2; 8 nucleotides agree with TRBD2. Germline-derived CDR1 and CDR2 are LGHNA and YSLEER. This CDR3 contains 18 residues. DNA for the CDR3: TGCGCCAACAGCCAAACCACTAGCGGAAATACGAACACCGGGGAGCTGTTTTTT. Protein: CANSQTTSGNTNTGELFF.

Comments on this clonotype: Since no conserved phenylalanine or tryptophan closes the CDR3, a read error is the likely cause. V is TRBV5-1 and J is TRBJ1-1; maybe TRBD1 (6 bases). Trimming left V 0 bases short and J 5 bases short, with 14 bases between. The germline V gene has CDR1 SGHRS and CDR2 YFSETQ. The CDR3 is 15 residues long. The CDR3 loop reads CASSLAGGTRTEAFL. The CDR3 DNA follows: TGCGCCAGCAGCTTGGCCGGAGGGACAAGGACTGAAGCTTTCCTT.

As for this clonotype: A much bigger clone sits one base away, suggesting this may be a read error. V gene TRBV9 combines with J gene TRBJ1-2; no clear D. The CDR3 extends over 14 amino acids. The germline gives CDR1 SGDLS, CDR2 YYNGEE. Written as DNA, the CDR3 is TGTACCAGCAGCCTCGGGCCGGTTAACTATGGCTACACCTTC. It specifies CTSSLGPVNYGYTF. The whole variable domain, remainder taken from reference TRBV9 and TRBJ1-2, is DSGVTQTPKHLITATGQRVTLRCSPRSGDLSVYWYQQSLDQGLQFLIQYYNGEERAKGNILERFSAQQFPDLHSELNLSSLELGDSALYFCTSSLGPVNYGYTFGSGTRLTVV.

On this clonotype itself: A junction boundary mismatches the germline segment, possibly from a read error. The chain is built from TRBV6-6 and TRBJ2-5; no clear D. Germline CDR1 reads MNHNY; CDR2 reads SVGAGI (reference sequence). This CDR3 comprises 11 residues. CDR3 amino acids: CASIPQETRYF. In DNA form, the CDR3 reads TGTGCCAGCATTCCTCAAGAGACCCGGTACTTC.

The sample holds one count of this clonotype. One end of the junction fails to match germline, which may point to a read error. The chain employs TRBV11-1 and TRBJ1-6, with a weak D call TRBD1 (5 bases). The CDR3 loop spans 13 amino acids. Germline lookup yields CDR1 SGHAT and CDR2 FQDESV (reference sequence). The CDR3 sequence is CASSRTLVSPPNF. The CDR3 region has the DNA TGTGCTAGCAGCCGGACACTGGTTTCACCCCCCAACTTT. Complete variable domain (other parts from reference TRBV11-1 and TRBJ1-6): EAEVAQSPRYKITEKSQAVAFWCDPISGHATLYWYRQILGQGPELLVQFQDESVVDDSQLPKDRFSAERLKGVDSTLKIQPAELGDSAMYLCASSRTLVSPPNFGNGTRLTVT.

This clonotype was detected a few times. One end of the junction is discordant with germline, which a read error may explain. V gene TRBV11-2 combines with J gene TRBJ2-6; D may match TRBD1 or TRBD2 (5 bases each). The CDR3 spans 15 residues. Per the germline V gene, CDR1 is SGHAT and CDR2 is FQNNGV. The CDR3 nucleotides are TGTGCCATCCAGCGGCCGCACTCTGGGGCCAACATCCTGACTTTC. Its protein is CAIQRPHSGANILTF.

Details on this clonotype: Being one base from a much bigger clone, this may be a read error. The CDR3 is CTSSLARDGPDTQYF. The CDR3 DNA reads TGCACCAGCAGCTTGGCCCGGGATGGACCAGATACGCAGTATTTT. The rearrangement joins TRBV5-1 to TRBJ2-3; tentatively, D is TRBD2 (5 bases). This CDR3 has 15 amino acids. Germline-derived CDR1 and CDR2 are SGHRS and YFSETQ.

The V and J genes are TRBV29-1 and TRBJ1-1; 8 bases align to TRBD1. The V gene's germline CDR1 is SQVTM and CDR2 ANQGSEA. The CDR3 length is 12 residues. Trimming at V came to 8 bases and at J to 6 bases, leaving 8 bases not matched to a gene. This CDR3 is CSKGTGMSEAFF. The DNA of the CDR3 is TGCAGCAAGGGGACAGGCATGTCTGAAGCTTTCTTT.

In this sample, this clonotype turned up a few times. A much larger clone differs by one base, so this may be a read error. The chain has TRBV12-3 or TRBV12-4 and TRBJ2-5, with 7 bases aligning to TRBD1. This CDR3 is built from 15 residues. CDR3: CASGLDPGTEETQYF. The CDR3 DNA follows: TGTGCCAGCGGTTTAGACCCCGGGACAGAAGAGACCCAGTACTTC.

This clonotype turned up a few times. The chain uses TRBV12-3 or TRBV12-4 and TRBJ1-5; TRBD1 matches at 9 bases. The CDR3 covers 16 residues. This chain's CDR3 is CANSPSGQGRAQPQHF. CDR3 DNA sequence: TGTGCTAACAGTCCCTCAGGACAGGGGAGGGCTCAGCCCCAGCATTTT.

In its sample, this clonotype was seen once. The junction differs from germline at one of its ends, possibly a read error. V and J are TRBV11-2 and TRBJ2-2, with D possibly being TRBD2 (6 bases). Germline V CDR1 and CDR2: SGHAT, FQNNGV. This CDR3 comprises 10 residues. The CDR3: CASGTGELLF. The CDR3 DNA reads TGTGCCAGCGGGACTGGGGAGCTGTTATTT.

This clonotype has only one observation. The junction shows a germline mismatch at one end, possibly a read error. The rearrangement uses TRBV11-2 and TRBJ1-1; tentative D call: TRBD1 (5 bases). The germline V gene has CDR1 SGHAT and CDR2 FQNNGV. There are 16 residues in the CDR3. The CDR3 DNA follows: TGTACCAGCAACCAAAGGGCGGGGCTCGACAACACTGAAGCTTTCTTT. Translating gives CTSNQRAGLDNTEAFF.

Regarding this clonotype: At one of its ends the junction is not consistent with the germline gene, which may arise from a read error. CDR3 nucleotides: TGTGCCAACAGCTTAGTTCTCCTGGGTTGGACCGGGGAGCTGTTTTTT. Protein product: CANSLVLLGWTGELFF. The rearrangement joins TRBV7-9 to TRBJ2-2; no clear D. The CDR3 is 16 amino acids. Per germline, CDR1 SEHNR and CDR2 FQNEAQ (reference sequence). Together with reference TRBV7-9 and TRBJ2-2, the CDR3 gives the full variable domain: DTGVSQNPRHKITKRGQNVTFRCDPISEHNRLYWYRQTLGQGPEFLTYFQNEAQLEKSRLLSDRFSAERPKGSFSTLEIQRTEQGDSAMYLCANSLVLLGWTGELFFGEGSRLTVL.

On this clonotype: At one end the junction does not follow the germline gene, possibly because of a read error. This chain links TRBV11-1 with TRBJ2-1; 9 bases match TRBD2. CDR3 size: 18 residues. The germline CDR1 and CDR2 sequences are SGHAT and FQDESV (reference sequence). The CDR3 bases are TGTGCCAGCATTTTATATCGCTCCGCGGGAGGGTCCTACAATGAGCAGCTCTTC. Residues: CASILYRSAGGSYNEQLF.

V gene TRBV6-2 or TRBV6-3 combines with J gene TRBJ2-5; tentative D call: TRBD2 (6 bases). CDR3 length: 15 residues. Germline V gene sequence: CDR1 MNHEY, CDR2 SVGEGT. Trimming pared 7 bases from V and 4 bases from J, leaving 19 bases between. CDR3 residues: CASTPLPAGGETQYF. The CDR3 DNA reads TGTGCCAGCACCCCCCTGCCAGCGGGCGGAGAGACCCAGTACTTC.

About this clonotype itself: A read error may account for a junction end that differs from germline. This chain joins TRBV4-1 and TRBJ2-3; 11 bases align to TRBD2. The CDR3 has 16 amino acids. Germline assignment: CDR1 MGHRA and CDR2 YSYEKL. CDR3 amino acids: CVSSQETSGSAYTQYF. CDR3 DNA sequence: TGCGTCAGCAGCCAAGAAACTAGCGGGAGTGCATATACGCAGTATTTT.

Worth noting for this clonotype: The junction differs from germline at one of its ends, possibly a read error. The J gene is TRBJ2-1, the V gene TRBV12-3 or TRBV12-4, with D possibly being TRBD1 or TRBD2 (5 bases each). The CDR3 length is 16 residues. The CDR3 region has the DNA TGTACCAGCAGTTTCAGAGGGGATAGCACCTACAATGAGCAGTTCTTC. Translation gives CTSSFRGDSTYNEQFF.

About this clonotype itself: The junction does not match germline at one end; this may be a read error. This chain links TRBV6-6 with TRBJ2-1; 7 bases are a match to TRBD1. CDR3 size: 14 residues. The germline gives CDR1 MNHNY, CDR2 SVGAGI (reference sequence). CDR3 sequence reads: CASSYRQGDNEQFF. Here the CDR3 DNA reads TGTGCCAGCAGTTACAGGCAGGGGGACAATGAGCAATTCTTC.

In regard to this clonotype: Germline is not matched at one junction end, which may reflect a read error. The chain has TRBV12-3 or TRBV12-4 and TRBJ2-1, with D unclear. This CDR3 is 11 amino acids long. The CDR3 loop reads CGSTRSNEQIF. CDR3 in DNA: TGTGGCAGCACCCGGAGCAATGAGCAGATCTTC.